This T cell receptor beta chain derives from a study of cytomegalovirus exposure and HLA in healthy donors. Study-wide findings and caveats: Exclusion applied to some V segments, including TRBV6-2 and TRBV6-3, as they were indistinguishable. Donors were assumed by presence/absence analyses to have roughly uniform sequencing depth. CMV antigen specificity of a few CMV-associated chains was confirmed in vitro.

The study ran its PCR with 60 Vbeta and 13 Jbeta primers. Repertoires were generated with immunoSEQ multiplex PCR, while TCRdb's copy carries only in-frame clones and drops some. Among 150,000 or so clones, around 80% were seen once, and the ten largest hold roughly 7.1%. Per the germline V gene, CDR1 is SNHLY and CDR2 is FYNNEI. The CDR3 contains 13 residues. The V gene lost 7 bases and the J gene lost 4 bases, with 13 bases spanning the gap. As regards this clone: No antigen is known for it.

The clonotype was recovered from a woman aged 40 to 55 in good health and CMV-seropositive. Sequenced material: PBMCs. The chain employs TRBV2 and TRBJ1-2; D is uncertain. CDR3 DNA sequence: TGTGCCAGCACCCCACAGAGTGGCTATGGCTACACCTTC. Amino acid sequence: CASTPQSGYGYTF.